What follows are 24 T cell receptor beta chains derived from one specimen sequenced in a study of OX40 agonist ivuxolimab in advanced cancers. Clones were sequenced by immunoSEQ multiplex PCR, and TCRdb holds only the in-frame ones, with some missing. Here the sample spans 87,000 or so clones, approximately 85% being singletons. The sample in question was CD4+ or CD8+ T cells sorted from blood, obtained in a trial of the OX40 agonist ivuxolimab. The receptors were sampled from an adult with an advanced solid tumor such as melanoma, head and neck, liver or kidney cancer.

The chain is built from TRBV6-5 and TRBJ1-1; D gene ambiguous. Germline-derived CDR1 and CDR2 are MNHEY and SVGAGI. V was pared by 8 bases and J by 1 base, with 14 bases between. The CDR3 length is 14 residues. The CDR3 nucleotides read TGTGCCAGCGGTTCAAAGCAACCGAACACTGAAGCTTTCTTT. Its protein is CASGSKQPNTEAFF.

The DNA for the CDR3 is TGCGCCAGCTCCGGAGAAACTAGCGTTTCGACCGGGGAGCTGTTTTTT. This encodes CASSGETSVSTGELFF. The V and J genes are TRBV10-1 and TRBJ2-2; TRBD2 matches 7 bases. This CDR3 spans 16 amino acids. CDR1 and CDR2 (germline): WNHNN, SYGVQD (reference sequence). The ends lost 8 bases at V and 5 bases at J; junction bases unmatched: 14.

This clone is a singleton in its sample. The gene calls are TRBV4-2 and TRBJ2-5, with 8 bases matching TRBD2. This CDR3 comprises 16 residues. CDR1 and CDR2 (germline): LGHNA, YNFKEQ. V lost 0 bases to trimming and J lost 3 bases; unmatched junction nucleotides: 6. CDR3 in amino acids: CASSQDPSGLKETQYF. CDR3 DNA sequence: TGTGCCAGCAGCCAAGATCCTAGCGGGCTTAAAGAGACCCAGTACTTC.

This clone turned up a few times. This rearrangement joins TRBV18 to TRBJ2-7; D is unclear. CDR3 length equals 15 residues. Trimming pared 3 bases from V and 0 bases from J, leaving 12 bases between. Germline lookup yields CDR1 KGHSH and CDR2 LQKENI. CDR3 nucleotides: TGTGCCAGCTCACCGCAGAGAGATAGCTCCTACGAGCAGTACTTC. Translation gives CASSPQRDSSYEQYF.

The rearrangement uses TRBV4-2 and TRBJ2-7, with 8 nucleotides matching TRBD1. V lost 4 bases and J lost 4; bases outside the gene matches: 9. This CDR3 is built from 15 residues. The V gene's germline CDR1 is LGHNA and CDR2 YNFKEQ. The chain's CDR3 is CASSRRGQGAYEQYF. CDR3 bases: TGTGCCAGCAGCCGACGGGGGCAGGGGGCTTACGAGCAGTACTTC.

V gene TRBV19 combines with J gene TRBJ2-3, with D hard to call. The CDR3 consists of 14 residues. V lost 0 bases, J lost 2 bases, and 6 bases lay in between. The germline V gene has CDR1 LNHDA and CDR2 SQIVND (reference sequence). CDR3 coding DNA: TGTGCCAGTAGTATAGATCTGGCCACAGATACGCAGTATTTT. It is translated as CASSIDLATDTQYF.

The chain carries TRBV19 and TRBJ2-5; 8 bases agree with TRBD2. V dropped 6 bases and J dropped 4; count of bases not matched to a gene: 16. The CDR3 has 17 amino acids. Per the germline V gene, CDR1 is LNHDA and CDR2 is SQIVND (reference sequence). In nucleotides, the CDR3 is TGTGCCAGTAGGGCGGGGATCGTAGCGGGGAGCGGAGAGACCCAGTACTTC. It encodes CASRAGIVAGSGETQYF. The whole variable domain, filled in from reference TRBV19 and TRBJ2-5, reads DGGITQSPKYLFRKEGQNVTLSCEQNLNHDAMYWYRQDPGQGLRLIYYSQIVNDFQKGDIAEGYSVSREKKESFPLTVTSAQKNPTAFYLCASRAGIVAGSGETQYFGPGTRLLVL.

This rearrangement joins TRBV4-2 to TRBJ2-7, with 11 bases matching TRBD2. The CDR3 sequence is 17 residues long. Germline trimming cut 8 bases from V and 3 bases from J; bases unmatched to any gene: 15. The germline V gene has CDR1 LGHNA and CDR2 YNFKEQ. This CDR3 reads CASSGIVAGGWDYEQYF. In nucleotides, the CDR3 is TGTGCCAGCTCGGGGATCGTAGCGGGAGGGTGGGACTACGAGCAGTACTTC.

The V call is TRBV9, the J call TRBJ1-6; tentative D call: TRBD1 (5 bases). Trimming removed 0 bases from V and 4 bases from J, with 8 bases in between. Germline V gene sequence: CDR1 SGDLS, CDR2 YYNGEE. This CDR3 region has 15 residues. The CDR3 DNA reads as TGTGCCAGCAGCGTAGGACAGCCTTATAATTCACCCCTCCACTTT. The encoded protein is CASSVGQPYNSPLHF.

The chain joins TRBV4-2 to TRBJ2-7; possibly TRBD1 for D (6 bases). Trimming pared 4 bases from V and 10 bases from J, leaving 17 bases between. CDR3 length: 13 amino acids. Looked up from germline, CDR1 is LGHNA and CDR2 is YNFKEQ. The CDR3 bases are TGTGCCAGCAGCCCCCCCGGGGAGACAGGACAGTACTTC. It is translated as CASSPPGETGQYF.

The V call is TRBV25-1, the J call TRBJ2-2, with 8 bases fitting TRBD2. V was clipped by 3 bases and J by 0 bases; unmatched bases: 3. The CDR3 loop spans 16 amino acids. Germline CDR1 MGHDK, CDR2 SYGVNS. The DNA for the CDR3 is TGTGCCAGCAGTGAGTTAGCGGGACCGAACACCGGGGAGCTGTTTTTT. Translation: CASSELAGPNTGELFF.

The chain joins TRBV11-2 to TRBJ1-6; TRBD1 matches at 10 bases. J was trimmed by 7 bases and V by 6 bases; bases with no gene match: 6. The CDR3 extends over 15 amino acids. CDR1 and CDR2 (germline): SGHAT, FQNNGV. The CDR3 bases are TGTGCCAGCAGAAGGCCGGGACAGGGGAATTCACCCCTCCACTTT. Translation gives CASRRPGQGNSPLHF.

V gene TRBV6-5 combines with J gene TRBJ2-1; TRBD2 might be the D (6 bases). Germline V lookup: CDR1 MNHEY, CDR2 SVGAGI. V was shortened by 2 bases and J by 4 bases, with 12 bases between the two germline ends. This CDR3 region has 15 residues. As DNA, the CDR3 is TGTGCCAGCAGTTACGGGCTAGCGAGATACAATGAGCAGTTCTTC. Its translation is CASSYGLARYNEQFF.

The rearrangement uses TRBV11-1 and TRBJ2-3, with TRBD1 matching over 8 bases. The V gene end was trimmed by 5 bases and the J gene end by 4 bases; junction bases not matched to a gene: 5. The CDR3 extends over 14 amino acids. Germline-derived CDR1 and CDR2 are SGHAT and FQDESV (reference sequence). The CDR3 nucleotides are TGTGCCAGCAGCCCGACAGGGGTTGCAGATACGCAGTATTTT. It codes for CASSPTGVADTQYF.

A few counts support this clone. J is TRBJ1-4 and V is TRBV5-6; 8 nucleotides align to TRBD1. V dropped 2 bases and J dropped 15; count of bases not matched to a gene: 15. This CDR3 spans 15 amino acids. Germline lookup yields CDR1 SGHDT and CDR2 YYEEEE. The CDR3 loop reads CASSLAIGQGQSVFF. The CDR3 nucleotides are TGTGCCAGCAGCTTAGCGATAGGACAGGGACAATCGGTGTTTTTT.

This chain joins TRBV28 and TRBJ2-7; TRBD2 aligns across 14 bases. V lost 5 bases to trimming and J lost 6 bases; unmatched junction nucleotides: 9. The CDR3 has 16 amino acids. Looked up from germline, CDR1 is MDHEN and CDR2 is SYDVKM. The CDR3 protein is CASSPRGTSGSFEQYF. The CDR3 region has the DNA TGTGCCAGCAGTCCGAGGGGGACTAGCGGGAGCTTCGAGCAGTACTTC.

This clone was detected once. The CDR3 DNA sequence: TGCGCCAGCAGCCCCCGGACAGGGAGGACTGAAGCTTTCTTT. It translates to CASSPRTGRTEAFF. The gene calls are TRBV4-3 and TRBJ1-1, with 8 bases fitting TRBD1. Germline V gene lookup returns CDR1 LGHNA and CDR2 YSLEER. The V and J ends lost 4 bases and 5 bases, in that order; junction bases with no gene match: 6. The CDR3 extends over 14 amino acids.

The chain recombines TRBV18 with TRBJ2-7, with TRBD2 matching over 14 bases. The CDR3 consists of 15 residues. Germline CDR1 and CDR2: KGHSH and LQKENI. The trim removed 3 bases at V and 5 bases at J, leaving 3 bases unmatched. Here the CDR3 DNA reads TGTGCCAGCTCACCCTCGGGACTAGCGGGAGACGAGCAGTACTTC. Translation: CASSPSGLAGDEQYF. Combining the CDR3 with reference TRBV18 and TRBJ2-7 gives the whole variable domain NAGVMQNPRHLVRRRGQEARLRCSPMKGHSHVYWYRQLPEEGLKFMVYLQKENIIDESGMPKERFSAEFPKEGPSILRIQQVVRGDSAAYFCASSPSGLAGDEQYFGPGTRLTVT.

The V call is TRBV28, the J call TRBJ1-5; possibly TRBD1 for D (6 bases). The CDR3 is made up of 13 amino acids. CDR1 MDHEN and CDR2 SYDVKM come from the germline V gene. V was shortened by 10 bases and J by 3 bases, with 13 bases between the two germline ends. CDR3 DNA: TGTGCCACGGCTGGGGGGCTCAATCAGCCCCAGCATTTT. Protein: CATAGGLNQPQHF.

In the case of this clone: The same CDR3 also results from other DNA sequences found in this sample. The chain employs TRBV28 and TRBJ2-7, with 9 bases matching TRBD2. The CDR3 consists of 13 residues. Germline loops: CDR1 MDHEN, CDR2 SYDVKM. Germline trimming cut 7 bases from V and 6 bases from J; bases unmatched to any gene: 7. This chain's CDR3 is CASTGAGGREQYF. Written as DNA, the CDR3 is TGTGCCAGCACCGGGGCGGGGGGGCGCGAGCAGTACTTC.

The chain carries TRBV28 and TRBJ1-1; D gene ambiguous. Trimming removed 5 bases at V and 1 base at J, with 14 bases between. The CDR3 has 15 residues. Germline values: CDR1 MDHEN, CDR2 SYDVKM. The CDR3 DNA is TGTGCCAGCAGTCAAACCCACGACGCGAACACTGAAGCTTTCTTT. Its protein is CASSQTHDANTEAFF.

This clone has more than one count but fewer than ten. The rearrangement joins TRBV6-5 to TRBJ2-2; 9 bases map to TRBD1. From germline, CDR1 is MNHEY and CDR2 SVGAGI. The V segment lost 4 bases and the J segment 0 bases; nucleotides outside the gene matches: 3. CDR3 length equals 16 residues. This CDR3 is CASSSQGASNTGELFF. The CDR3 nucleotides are TGTGCCAGCAGTTCACAGGGGGCGTCGAACACCGGGGAGCTGTTTTTT.

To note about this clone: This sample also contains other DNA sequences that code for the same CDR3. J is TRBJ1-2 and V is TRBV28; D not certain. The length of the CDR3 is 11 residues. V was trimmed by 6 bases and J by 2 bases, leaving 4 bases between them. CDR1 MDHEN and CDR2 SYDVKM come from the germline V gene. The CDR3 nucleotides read TGTGCCAGCAGGGGGAACTATGGCTACACCTTC. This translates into CASRGNYGYTF.

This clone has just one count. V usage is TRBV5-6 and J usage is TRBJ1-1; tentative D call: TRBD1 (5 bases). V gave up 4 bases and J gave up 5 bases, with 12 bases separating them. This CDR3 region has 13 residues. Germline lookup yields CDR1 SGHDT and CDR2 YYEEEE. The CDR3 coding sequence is TGTGCCAGCAGCGATGCGAGACAGACTGAAGCTTTCTTT. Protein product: CASSDARQTEAFF.